One sample yielded the 23 T cell receptor beta chains listed below, sequenced in a study of response to subunit inactivated influenza vaccine. TCRdb re-derived calls from the RT-PCR reads in MiXCR, one entry per CDR3 protein. The sample holds under 950,000 distinct CDR3 sequences, around 20% seen once. The sample was PBMCs from blood, taken more than 4 days after vaccination. The receptor set was obtained from a man aged 45-60 years who received an inactivated influenza vaccine.

The chain recombines TRBV9 with TRBJ1-5, with 7 bases that match TRBD1. The CDR3 extends over 15 amino acids. Germline assignment: CDR1 SGDLS and CDR2 YYNGEE. V lost 2 bases, J lost 0 bases, and 2 bases stayed unmatched. The CDR3 loop reads CASSVTGDSNQPQHF. CDR3 coding DNA: TGTGCCAGCAGCGTTACAGGGGATAGCAATCAGCCCCAGCATTTT.

This clonotype was recorded a few times. The genes are TRBV6-5 and TRBJ1-1; 9 bases align to TRBD1. CDR1 is MNHEY, CDR2 SVGAGI, per germline. There are 15 residues in the CDR3. Trimming took 0 bases from V and 11 from J; bases not matched to a gene: 10. CDR3 protein: CASSYSLQGARGAFF. CDR3 nucleotide sequence: TGTGCCAGCAGTTACTCGTTACAGGGGGCGCGAGGGGCTTTCTTT.

This clonotype has a handful of counts. The J gene is TRBJ2-7, the V gene TRBV20-1; D not resolved. In germline, CDR1 is DFQATT, CDR2 SNEGSKA (reference sequence). V was clipped by 8 bases and J by 4 bases, with 15 bases between them. The CDR3 has 12 amino acids. The CDR3: CSQKGHEYEQYF. CDR3 nucleotides: TGCAGTCAAAAGGGTCATGAGTACGAGCAGTACTTC.

The rearrangement joins TRBV5-1 to TRBJ1-6; 9 bases are shared with TRBD1. V trimming: 0 bases; J trimming: 11 bases; junction bases outside the gene matches: 6. The germline CDR1 and CDR2 sequences are SGHRS and YFSETQ. The CDR3 has 15 amino acids. The CDR3 loop reads CASSLDTGGLTPLHF. CDR3 nucleotide sequence: TGCGCCAGCAGCTTGGATACAGGGGGCCTCACACCCCTCCACTTT.

This clonotype has only a few counts. The chain uses TRBV24-1 and TRBJ2-5, with D possibly being TRBD1 or TRBD2 (5 bases each). This CDR3 comprises 14 residues. Germline V CDR1 and CDR2: KGHDR, SFDVKD. With 4 bases removed from V and 7 bases from J, the gap between germline ends came to 15 bases. CDR3 coding DNA: TGTGCCACCAGTGACCAGGGACCGGTGGGGACCCAGTACTTC. It translates to CATSDQGPVGTQYF.

V is TRBV9 and J is TRBJ2-7, with a possible D match to TRBD2 (6 bases). This CDR3 is 14 amino acids long. V dropped 4 bases and J dropped 5 bases, with 16 bases sitting between them. CDR1 SGDLS and CDR2 YYNGEE come from the germline V gene. The CDR3 nucleotides read TGTGCCAGCAGCACCTCGGGACTCGGCAACGAGCAGTACTTC. It yields the protein CASSTSGLGNEQYF.

This clonotype appeared a few times. The chain recombines TRBV20-1 with TRBJ2-1, with TRBD1 matching 9 bases. V lost 4 bases, J lost 2 bases, and 6 bases stayed unmatched. This CDR3 has 15 amino acids. CDR1 and CDR2 from the germline V gene are DFQATT and SNEGSKA (reference sequence). DNA of the CDR3: TGCAGTGCTATATGGACAGGGGCTCCCTACAATGAGCAGTTCTTC. Encoded protein: CSAIWTGAPYNEQFF.

This chain links TRBV11-2 with TRBJ2-7, with unresolved D. Deletions cut 1 base from V and 0 bases from J, with 10 bases between. The CDR3 extends over 15 amino acids. Germline V CDR1 and CDR2: SGHAT, FQNNGV. The CDR3 sequence: CASSLVLSPSYEQYF. CDR3 bases: TGTGCCAGCAGCTTAGTACTCAGCCCCTCCTACGAGCAGTACTTC. Full variable domain (rest looked up from reference TRBV11-2 and TRBJ2-7): EAGVAQSPRYKIIEKRQSVAFWCNPISGHATLYWYQQILGQGPKLLIQFQNNGVVDDSQLPKDRFSAERLKGVDSTLKIQPAKLEDSAVYLCASSLVLSPSYEQYFGPGTRLTVT.

The V call is TRBV7-2, the J call TRBJ2-1; D may be TRBD2 (5 bases). The V end lost 2 bases, the J end lost 9 bases, and 8 bases lay between the germline ends. The CDR3 covers 12 residues. From germline, CDR1 is SGHTA and CDR2 FQGNSA. The CDR3 DNA reads as TGTGCCAGCAGCTTAAGGACTCCTGAGCAGTTCTTC. Protein: CASSLRTPEQFF.

The chain is built from TRBV7-8 and TRBJ2-7; weak D call: TRBD2 (5 bases). This CDR3 has 13 residues. Trimming pared 5 bases from V and 7 bases from J, leaving 15 bases between. Germline lookup yields CDR1 SGHVS and CDR2 FQNEAQ. CDR3 sequence: CASSPRRSTEQYF. In DNA, the CDR3 is TGTGCCAGCAGCCCGAGGAGGAGCACAGAGCAGTACTTC.

A note on this clonotype: At one of its ends the junction is not consistent with the germline gene, which may arise from a read error. The V gene is TRBV5-1, the J gene TRBJ1-1; 7 positions agree with TRBD1. The CDR3 covers 16 residues. Per germline, CDR1 SGHRS and CDR2 YFSETQ. CDR3 nucleotides: TGCGCCAGCAGCTTGGGACAGGGCATGAGGGACACTGAAGCTTCCTTT. Translated: CASSLGQGMRDTEASF.

This clonotype was detected ten times or more. V is TRBV12-3 or TRBV12-4 and J is TRBJ1-2; D unresolved. Trimming pared 5 bases from V and 8 bases from J, leaving 18 bases between. The CDR3 has 14 residues. The CDR3: CASSRENAWGGYTF. For the CDR3, the DNA is TGTGCCAGCAGTCGGGAAAATGCATGGGGAGGCTACACCTTC.

This clonotype was observed a handful of times. The chain employs TRBV20-1 and TRBJ2-7; 15 bases are shared with TRBD2. With V trimmed by 1 base and J by 3 bases, 7 bases remained unmatched. CDR3 length equals 17 residues. Germline-derived CDR1 and CDR2 are DFQATT and SNEGSKA (reference sequence). Written as DNA, the CDR3 is TGCAGTGCTAGAGTCCCGGGACTAGCGGGAGGTTACTACGAGCAGTACTTC. As protein: CSARVPGLAGGYYEQYF.

This clonotype turned up a few times. The chain joins TRBV12-3 or TRBV12-4 to TRBJ2-7; D is unresolved. CDR3 size: 15 residues. The V end lost 6 bases, the J end lost 5 bases, and 20 bases lay between the germline ends. CDR3 amino acids: CASSPSNPHRNEQYF. DNA for the CDR3: TGTGCCAGCAGCCCCTCTAACCCCCATAGAAACGAGCAGTACTTC.

The chain recombines TRBV6-5 with TRBJ1-1; D may be TRBD1 (6 bases). V was cut by 2 bases and J by 8 bases, with 9 bases left in between. This CDR3 region has 12 residues. CDR1 is MNHEY and CDR2 is SVGAGI in the germline V gene. The DNA of the CDR3 is TGTGCCAGCAGTTACGCGACAGGAGAAGCTTTCTTT. Protein sequence: CASSYATGEAFF.

This clonotype was found many times. This chain connects TRBV12-3 or TRBV12-4 to TRBJ2-1, with 11 positions matching TRBD2. The CDR3 extends over 15 amino acids. V lost 6 bases, J lost 7 bases, and 8 bases stayed unmatched. The chain's CDR3 is CASRELAGGRNEQFF. The CDR3 DNA sequence: TGTGCCAGCAGAGAGCTAGCGGGAGGTCGGAATGAGCAGTTCTTC.

This chain links TRBV18 with TRBJ2-1; a possible D gene is TRBD2 (6 bases). The germline V gene encodes CDR1 KGHSH and CDR2 LQKENI. Trimming stripped 5 bases from V and 4 bases from J, with 27 bases between. The CDR3 is made up of 19 amino acids. In DNA, the CDR3 is TGTGCCAGCTCATTCCGGAGGGCTGTTACCACCTTCGGGTACAATGAGCAGTTCTTC. Amino acids: CASSFRRAVTTFGYNEQFF.

This sequence joins TRBV28 and TRBJ1-1; D is unresolved. Germline CDR1 and CDR2: MDHEN and SYDVKM. CDR3 length equals 16 residues. V was shortened by 2 bases and J by 5 bases, with 18 bases between the two germline ends. CDR3 in DNA: TGTGCCAGCAGTTTAAGATGGCCCGATGTGTGGACTGAAGCTTTCTTT. This codes for CASSLRWPDVWTEAFF.

This clonotype occurred a few times. V usage is TRBV5-1 and J usage is TRBJ1-1; D perhaps matches TRBD1 (5 bases). The CDR3 extends over 13 amino acids. The germline V and J ends were trimmed by 0 bases and 9 bases, with 12 bases remaining between them. The germline V gene has CDR1 SGHRS and CDR2 YFSETQ. The CDR3 DNA sequence: TGCGCCAGCAGCTTGGGACAGTCGGGGCAAGCTTTCTTT. Its translation is CASSLGQSGQAFF. Together with reference TRBV5-1 and TRBJ1-1, the CDR3 gives the full variable domain: KAGVTQTPRYLIKTRGQQVTLSCSPISGHRSVSWYQQTPGQGLQFLFEYFSETQRNKGNFPGRFSGRQFSNSRSEMNVSTLELGDSALYLCASSLGQSGQAFFGQGTRLTVV.

This clonotype was recorded a few times. The gene calls are TRBV5-1 and TRBJ2-2; tentative D call: TRBD2 (5 bases). Germline values: CDR1 SGHRS, CDR2 YFSETQ. This CDR3 is 15 amino acids long. V was clipped by 4 bases and J by 4 bases, with 14 bases between them. In nucleotides, the CDR3 is TGCGCCAGCAGCCCCAGCCCTCGGGGCACCGGGGAGCTGTTTTTT. Protein product: CASSPSPRGTGELFF. Filled out from reference TRBV5-1 and TRBJ2-2, the complete variable domain reads KAGVTQTPRYLIKTRGQQVTLSCSPISGHRSVSWYQQTPGQGLQFLFEYFSETQRNKGNFPGRFSGRQFSNSRSEMNVSTLELGDSALYLCASSPSPRGTGELFFGEGSRLTVL.

The chain uses TRBV4-3 and TRBJ2-3, with D possibly being TRBD1 or TRBD2 (7 bases each). Germline V lookup: CDR1 LGHNA, CDR2 YSLEER. This CDR3 has 17 amino acids. Trimming left V 2 bases short and J 4 bases short, with 19 bases between. CDR3 in DNA: TGCGCCAGCAGCCAACATCGGAACAGGGGAGGGTCAGATACGCAGTATTTT. This codes for CASSQHRNRGGSDTQYF.

In its sample, this clonotype was seen a few times. The chain uses TRBV12-3 or TRBV12-4 and TRBJ2-5; 7 bases map to TRBD1. J lost 2 bases, V lost 3 bases, and 6 bases had no gene match. The CDR3 runs to 15 residues. The CDR3 here is CASSFTGAAQETQYF. The CDR3 nucleotides are TGTGCCAGCAGTTTCACAGGGGCTGCACAAGAGACCCAGTACTTC.

This sequence joins TRBV20-1 and TRBJ2-1; a possible D gene is TRBD2 (6 bases). CDR1 and CDR2 (germline): DFQATT, SNEGSKA (reference sequence). The CDR3 is 16 residues long. The ends were cut back, 5 bases at V and 6 bases at J, with 23 bases in the middle. The chain's CDR3 is CSALKLGLSAFNEQFF. For the CDR3, the DNA is TGCAGTGCTCTCAAACTCGGACTATCCGCCTTCAATGAGCAGTTCTTC.